These 8 T cell receptor beta chains share one sample of origin, sequenced in a study of cytomegalovirus exposure and HLA in healthy donors. In the PCR, 60 Vbeta and 13 Jbeta primers were used. Produced via immunoSEQ multiplex PCR; TCRdb's table is partial and in-frame only. Among 280,000 or so clones listed, about 90% were seen once. Sequencing was carried out using PBMCs. These receptors were obtained from a woman under 30 in good health and CMV-seronegative.

The chain carries TRBV6-1 and TRBJ1-2; D is uncertain. The V end was cut by 4 bases, the J end by 10 bases, with 13 bases between. The CDR3 runs 12 residues. Germline CDR1 is MNHNS and CDR2 is SASEGT. The chain's CDR3 is CASSALGFTYTF. The CDR3 DNA follows: TGTGCCAGCAGTGCTTTGGGCTTTACCTACACCTTC.

This clone was seen only once. The chain has TRBV6-5 and TRBJ2-7; possibly TRBD2 for D (6 bases). From germline, CDR1 is MNHEY and CDR2 SVGAGI. V lost 2 bases and J 1 base, leaving 6 bases between the germline ends. The CDR3 is 13 amino acids. CDR3 sequence: CASSYRGSYEQYF. The CDR3 nucleotides are TGTGCCAGCAGTTACCGGGGGTCCTACGAGCAGTACTTC.

A note on this clone: At one end, the junction sequence differs from germline, possibly due to a read error. The chain combines TRBV7-9 with TRBJ2-7; TRBD2 aligns across 8 bases. The CDR3 spans 14 residues. CDR1 is SEHNR and CDR2 is FQNEAQ in the germline V gene (reference sequence). CDR3 in amino acids: CASSLASGAPEPNF. The CDR3 DNA sequence: TGTGCCAGCAGCTTAGCTAGCGGGGCCCCCGAGCCCAACTTC.

J is TRBJ1-2 and V is TRBV5-1; 7 bases match TRBD1. This CDR3 has 14 residues. The trim removed 0 bases at V and 6 bases at J, leaving 5 bases unmatched. Germline loops: CDR1 SGHRS, CDR2 YFSETQ. CDR3 amino acids: CASSLAEGANGYTF. CDR3 nucleotide sequence: TGCGCCAGCAGCTTGGCGGAGGGGGCCAATGGCTACACCTTC. The complete variable domain, with remaining parts taken from reference TRBV5-1 and TRBJ1-2, reads KAGVTQTPRYLIKTRGQQVTLSCSPISGHRSVSWYQQTPGQGLQFLFEYFSETQRNKGNFPGRFSGRQFSNSRSEMNVSTLELGDSALYLCASSLAEGANGYTFGSGTRLTVV.

The CDR3 spells CASSATDRGRGEKLFF. The CDR3 bases are TGTGCCAGCAGCGCCACCGACAGGGGGAGAGGGGAAAAACTGTTTTTT. The rearrangement joins TRBV9 to TRBJ1-4; 9 positions match TRBD1. This CDR3 has 16 amino acids. Trimming removed 3 bases from V and 8 bases from J; junction bases left unmatched: 11. CDR1 is SGDLS, CDR2 YYNGEE, per germline. The entire variable domain, with the rest obtained from reference TRBV9 and TRBJ1-4, is as follows: DSGVTQTPKHLITATGQRVTLRCSPRSGDLSVYWYQQSLDQGLQFLIQYYNGEERAKGNILERFSAQQFPDLHSELNLSSLELGDSALYFCASSATDRGRGEKLFFGSGTQLSVL.

The chain uses TRBV9 and TRBJ2-1, with 11 bases that match TRBD2. CDR3 size: 14 residues. The J segment lost 7 bases and the V segment lost 5 bases, leaving 5 bases of the junction unmatched. In germline, CDR1 is SGDLS, CDR2 YYNGEE. The CDR3 reads CASSVSGGANEQFF. CDR3 bases: TGTGCCAGCAGTGTTAGCGGGGGGGCAAATGAGCAGTTCTTC.

The chain is built from TRBV2 and TRBJ1-1; maybe TRBD1 (6 bases). V lost 6 bases to trimming and J lost 6 bases, with 14 bases between them. Germline loops: CDR1 SNHLY, CDR2 FYNNEI. This CDR3 has 13 amino acids. In DNA, the CDR3 is TGTGCCAGCAGCGGAACAGGGTACGCTGAAGCTTTCTTT. Translation gives CASSGTGYAEAFF.

V gene TRBV5-6 combines with J gene TRBJ1-2; a possible D gene is TRBD1 (6 bases). This CDR3 has 14 residues. V was cut by 6 bases and J by 4 bases, with 16 bases left in between. Germline CDR1 is SGHDT and CDR2 is YYEEEE. DNA of the CDR3: TGTGCCAGCACCATGCCAGGGGCGGGCTATGGCTACACCTTC. Translated: CASTMPGAGYGYTF.